Sequencing of this TCR beta chain was carried out in a study of human T cells and chemical hapten exposure. The CDR3 length is 12 residues. V was clipped by 2 bases and J by 6 bases, with 8 bases between them. The germline gives CDR1 SGHDT, CDR2 YYEEEE. This clonotype was detected ten times or more. TCRdb reprocessed the RACE reads with MiXCR, giving one entry per CDR3 protein. Seen here are 50,000 or so distinct CDR3 sequences, 8% to 10% observed once, and the top ten hold around 17%. Time point here: patch test 3, about 24 weeks after DPC sensitization. Documented treatment: therapeutic diphenylcyclopropenone sensitization with weekly scalp DPC.

This material consisted of whole blood, taken in connection with sensitization to the hapten diphenylcyclopropenone (DPC). The chain combines TRBV5-6 with TRBJ1-1; TRBD1 is a possible D gene (5 bases). The clonotype originates from a woman aged 40 to 49 with alopecia areata. Some clones in this sample may be carry-over from other donors' samples. The CDR3 spells CASSFGGAEAFF. CDR3 nucleotide sequence: TGTGCCAGCAGCTTTGGGGGGGCTGAAGCTTTCTTT.